Listed below are T cell receptor beta chains from one sample, sequenced in a study of blood T cell repertoires in COVID-19. TCRdb's copy holds only in-frame clones and misses some; the assay was immunoSEQ multiplex PCR. The sample has about 280,000 clones, 70% to 90% seen once; the top ten hold about 1%. The sample comprised PBMCs or T cells enriched from blood (not recorded which). These receptors originate from a woman in her twenties or thirties who had recovered from COVID-19. Each CDR3 is given with its conserved first and last residue. D genes are given only for firm matches. Part of the rows lack a size; the others show once, few, many or a class for expanded clones.

abundance	d_gene	v_gene	j_gene	CDR3nt	CDR3aa
-	-	TRBV10-2	TRBJ1-1	TGCGCCAGCAGTGGGGGGGACCCCATGAACACTGAAGCTTTCTTT	CASSGGDPMNTEAFF
-	-	TRBV7-3	TRBJ2-5	TGTGCCAGCAGCTTATCGGGGGACGGAGAGACCCAGTACTTC	CASSLSGDGETQYF
-	TRBD2	TRBV6-4	TRBJ2-3	TGTGCCAGCAGTCGACTAGCGGGAGCCTTGGGTAGCACAGATACGCAGTATTTT	CASSRLAGALGSTDTQYF
-	TRBD2	TRBV18	TRBJ2-3	TGTGCCAGCTCAACTAGCGGGGACAACACAGATACGCAGTATTTT	CASSTSGDNTDTQYF
-	-	TRBV18	TRBJ1-5	TGTGCCAGCTCGCAAACAGGGCTAAATCAGCCCCAGCATTTT	CASSQTGLNQPQHF
-	TRBD1	TRBV15	TRBJ2-2	TGTGCCACCAGCCGGGACAGGGGACCGAACACCGGGGAGCTGTTTTTT	CATSRDRGPNTGELFF
-	TRBD2	TRBV5-1	TRBJ2-3	TGCGCCAGCAGCTTGGTTCTAGCGGAACCATCAGATACGCAGTATTTT	CASSLVLAEPSDTQYF
few	-	TRBV5-4	TRBJ1-4	TGTGCCAGCAGCCTACCGGGGGGGGAAAAACTGTTTTTT	CASSLPGGEKLFF
-	TRBD1	TRBV5-1	TRBJ1-2	TGCGCCAGCAGCTTACAGGGGGACTATGGCTACACCTTC	CASSLQGDYGYTF
-	-	TRBV5-6	TRBJ1-2	TGTGCCAGCAGCTTGGACCCGGGACACCTCTATGGCTACACCTTC	CASSLDPGHLYGYTF
-	-	TRBV2	TRBJ2-7	TGTGCCAGCAGTGAACTGGGGGCTAACTACGAGCAGTACTTC	CASSELGANYEQYF
-	-	TRBV27	TRBJ2-1	TGTGCCAGCAGTTTGGGGCGGAATGAGCAGTTCTTC	CASSLGRNEQFF
-	TRBD2	TRBV18	TRBJ2-2	TGTGCCAGCTCGCAGATGGGGACTAGCGGACCGAACACCGGGGAGCTGTTTTTT	CASSQMGTSGPNTGELFF
-	TRBD1	TRBV4-1	TRBJ1-5	TGCGCCAGCAGCCAAAAAACAGGGGGGCCCAATCAGCCCCAGCATTTT	CASSQKTGGPNQPQHF
few	TRBD1	TRBV28	TRBJ1-5	TGTGCCAGCAGTCAAAAGTTGGGGGACAGGCTCTATAGCAATCAGCCCCAGCATTTT	CASSQKLGDRLYSNQPQHF
-	-	TRBV19	TRBJ1-5	TGTGCCAGTAGTATAAGAGATAGCAATCAGCCCCAGCATTTT	CASSIRDSNQPQHF
-	-	TRBV5-4	TRBJ1-3	TGTGCCAGCAGCTTGTGGGGCGCGGACACCATATATTTT	CASSLWGADTIYF
-	TRBD1	TRBV19	TRBJ1-2	TGTGCCAGTACCGTCACCGATTGGACAGGAGGAGACTATGGCTACACCTTC	CASTVTDWTGGDYGYTF
-	-	TRBV5-6	TRBJ1-6	TGTGCCAGCAGCTTCGGGCAGGGTATATTCCTCCACTTT	CASSFGQGIFLHF
-	TRBD2	TRBV4-1	TRBJ2-7	TGCGCCAGCAGCCAAGGGGGGGCTTTAGCGGGAGTCTCCAATTTC	CASSQGGALAGVSNF
once	-	TRBV7-9	TRBJ2-7	TGTGCCAGCAGCCTTGGTGGGGGGAGCTACGAGCAGTACTTC	CASSLGGGSYEQYF
-	TRBD1	TRBV19	TRBJ2-5	TGTGCCAGTAGTAACTCAATCAGGGGGGAGACCCAGTACTTC	CASSNSIRGETQYF
-	-	TRBV6-6	TRBJ1-5	TGTGCCAGCAGTTACGCACTCATTTATGCGGTGGTGCCCCAGCATTTT	CASSYALIYAVVPQHF
-	TRBD1	TRBV25-1	TRBJ2-5	TGTGCCAGCAGTGAACGGGACAGGGTAGAGGAGACCCAGTACTTC	CASSERDRVEETQYF
-	TRBD2	TRBV25-1	TRBJ2-7	TGTGCCAGCATGGGACTAGCTAGTCCCGAGCAGTACTTC	CASMGLASPEQYF
-	-	TRBV10-2	TRBJ1-1	TGCGCCAGCAGTGAAGGAGGGGGGGCATATGAAGCTTTCTTT	CASSEGGGAYEAFF
-	-	TRBV5-1	TRBJ2-4	TGCGCCAGCAGCCGGAAGGAGGGGGCCAGCATTCAGTACTTC	CASSRKEGASIQYF
-	TRBD2	TRBV5-4	TRBJ2-7	TGTGCCAGCAGCTCCTTCCCCCGGACTAGCGGGGGGACAGGAAACTACGAGCAGTACTTC	CASSSFPRTSGGTGNYEQYF
-	-	TRBV21-1	TRBJ1-3	TGTGCCAGCCTGGACAGGTTGTTGGCAGACCCCCCCGCCACTGATGGAAACACCATATATTTT	CASLDRLLADPPATDGNTIYF
-	TRBD2	TRBV3-1/TRBV3-2	TRBJ2-1	TGTGCCAGCAGCCAAGATCCGGGACTAGCGAAGGGCAATGAGCAGTTCTTC	CASSQDPGLAKGNEQFF
few	-	TRBV11-2	TRBJ1-3	TGTGCCAGCAGCTCCGGACGGGGCTCTGGAAACACCATATATTTT	CASSSGRGSGNTIYF
-	TRBD2	TRBV3-1/TRBV3-2	TRBJ2-7	TGTGCCAGCAGCCACTCAAATAGCCGCGGGGGCTCCTACGAGCAGTACTTC	CASSHSNSRGGSYEQYF
-	TRBD2	TRBV7-2	TRBJ2-3	TGTGCCAGCAGCACCCCAAGACTAGCGGTCCCTGATACGCAGTATTTT	CASSTPRLAVPDTQYF
-	TRBD1	TRBV30	TRBJ1-2	TGTGCCTGGACGTCAGGGACAGGGGAGAGTGGCTACACCTTC	CAWTSGTGESGYTF
-	-	TRBV7-9	TRBJ1-2	TGTGCCAGCAGCAAAGACAGTTATGGCTACACCTTC	CASSKDSYGYTF
few	TRBD2	TRBV2	TRBJ2-1	TGTGCCAGCAGTGAAGCGACCTCCTTGGGACTAACTTACAATGAGCAGTTCTTC	CASSEATSLGLTYNEQFF
-	-	TRBV9	TRBJ2-2	TGTGCCAGCAGCGCCCCAGGTTTGGTCGGGGAGCTGTTTTTT	CASSAPGLVGELFF
few	TRBD1	TRBV6-5	TRBJ1-4	TGTGCCAGCAGTTACAGGGACAGCTTCAATGAAAAACTGTTTTTT	CASSYRDSFNEKLFF
-	-	TRBV9	TRBJ2-1	TGTGCCAGCAGCGTTGGCCGGGTCCCCTACAATGAGCAGTTCTTC	CASSVGRVPYNEQFF
-	-	TRBV27	TRBJ1-3	TGTGCCAGCAGCCCCAGGGGACGGGCCTCTGGAAACACCATATATTTT	CASSPRGRASGNTIYF
-	-	TRBV3-1/TRBV3-2	TRBJ2-7	TGTGCCAGCAGCCAAGATCGGTGGAGGGGACCCTACGAGCAGTACTTC	CASSQDRWRGPYEQYF
-	-	TRBV5-1	TRBJ1-1	TGCGCCAGCAGCTTGGCGACAGGTGAAGCTTTCTTT	CASSLATGEAFF
-	-	TRBV27	TRBJ1-5	TGTGCCAGCAGTTTTTTGGGAGATCAGCCCCAGCATTTT	CASSFLGDQPQHF
-	TRBD1	TRBV5-1	TRBJ2-7	TGCGCCAGCAGCTCCCCCGGGACAGTCAGTTACGAGCAGTACTTC	CASSSPGTVSYEQYF
-	TRBD1	TRBV27	TRBJ1-5	TGTGCCAGCAGTTTAGGGTCCCCGGGACAGGAATATCAGCCCCAGCATTTT	CASSLGSPGQEYQPQHF
-	TRBD2	TRBV3-1/TRBV3-2	TRBJ2-5	TGTGCCAGCAGCCAAGGTGCGGGGGACCAAGAGACCCAGTACTTC	CASSQGAGDQETQYF
-	-	TRBV5-1	TRBJ2-4	TGCGCCAGCACCCTGAACGGTATAACGAACATTCAGTACTTC	CASTLNGITNIQYF
-	TRBD1	TRBV7-2	TRBJ1-1	TGTGCCAGCAGCGTCGCAGGGGGCGCAAGGAACACTGAAGCTTTCTTT	CASSVAGGARNTEAFF
-	TRBD2	TRBV5-1	TRBJ2-7	TGCGCCAGCAGCGTGACTAGCACGAGCGAACCCTACGAGCAGTACTTC	CASSVTSTSEPYEQYF
-	TRBD2	TRBV10-3	TRBJ2-1	TGTGCCAGCTCACCGGGACTAGCGGGAGGGGAGCAGTTCTTC	CASSPGLAGGEQFF
-	-	TRBV9	TRBJ1-2	TGTGCCAGCAGCGTAGAGACAGGAGTTGGCTACACCTTC	CASSVETGVGYTF
-	-	TRBV3-1/TRBV3-2	TRBJ1-1	TGTGCCAGCAGCCAGCGCACTGAAGCTTTCTTT	CASSQRTEAFF
-	TRBD2	TRBV13	TRBJ2-5	TGTGCCAGCAGCCACCGACTAGCGGGGGGTCTAGAGACCCAGTACTTC	CASSHRLAGGLETQYF